Listed here are 2 T cell receptor beta chains from one sample, sequenced in a study of blood T cell repertoires in COVID-19. Clones were read by immunoSEQ multiplex PCR, and TCRdb kept only the in-frame ones, dropping some. The sample consists of about 140,000 clones, approximately 88% of them appearing once. Sequencing input: PBMCs or T cells enriched from blood (not recorded which). The source of these receptors is a man between 65 and 85 years old who had been exposed to COVID-19.

The chain recombines TRBV18 with TRBJ1-2, with unresolved D. Trimming took off 2 bases at V and 5 bases at J, with 15 bases between the two ends. CDR1 KGHSH and CDR2 LQKENI come from the germline V gene. The CDR3 is 15 amino acids. CDR3 amino acids: CASSPGRVSQYGYTF. As DNA, the CDR3 is TGTGCCAGCTCACCAGGCCGGGTTTCGCAGTATGGCTACACCTTC. The entire variable domain, with the rest obtained from reference TRBV18 and TRBJ1-2, is as follows: NAGVMQNPRHLVRRRGQEARLRCSPMKGHSHVYWYRQLPEEGLKFMVYLQKENIIDESGMPKERFSAEFPKEGPSILRIQQVVRGDSAAYFCASSPGRVSQYGYTFGSGTRLTVV.

The V and J genes are TRBV7-2 and TRBJ2-7; 7 nucleotides agree with TRBD1. V gave up 5 bases and J gave up 1 base; unmatched junction bases: 5. From germline, CDR1 is SGHTA and CDR2 FQGNSA. This CDR3 spans 14 amino acids. The CDR3 bases are TGTGCCAGCAGCCAACAGGGGAAGTCCTACGAGCAGTACTTC. Its translation: CASSQQGKSYEQYF.